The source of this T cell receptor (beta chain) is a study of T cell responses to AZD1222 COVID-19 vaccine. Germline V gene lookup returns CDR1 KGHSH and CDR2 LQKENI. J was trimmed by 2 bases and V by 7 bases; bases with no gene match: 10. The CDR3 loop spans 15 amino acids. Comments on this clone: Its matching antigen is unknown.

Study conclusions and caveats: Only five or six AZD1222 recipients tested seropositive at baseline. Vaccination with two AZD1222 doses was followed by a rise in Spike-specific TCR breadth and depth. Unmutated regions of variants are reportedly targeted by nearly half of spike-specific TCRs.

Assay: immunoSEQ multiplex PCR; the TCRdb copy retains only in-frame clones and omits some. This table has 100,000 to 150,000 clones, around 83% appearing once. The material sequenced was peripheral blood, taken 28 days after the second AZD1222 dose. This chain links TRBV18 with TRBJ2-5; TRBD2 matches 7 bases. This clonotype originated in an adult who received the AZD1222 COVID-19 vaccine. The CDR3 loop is CASWSTGGQQETQYF. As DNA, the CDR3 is TGTGCCAGCTGGTCCACGGGGGGTCAACAAGAGACCCAGTACTTC.